This is a list of T cell receptor beta chains from one sample in a study of identical twins. One entry per CDR3 protein, called by TCRdb with MiXCR from the 5' RACE reads. The repertoire has hundreds of thousands of distinct CDR3 sequences, over 15% of them found once; the top ten carry roughly 14%. This same sample was also part of a study on T cells expressing NK-cell markers.

The sample comprised PBMCs. These receptor sequences come from a young woman in good health. CDR3s include the opening cysteine and the closing phenylalanine or tryptophan. D genes are given only for firm matches. Clone sizes are given selectively: once, few, many, or a class where the clone is expanded.

J: TRBJ2-1
size: few
V: TRBV24-1
D: -
CDR3: CATSGVRVPNNEQFF
DNA: TGTGCCACCAGTGGGGTTCGGGTCCCTAACAATGAGCAGTTCTTC

J: TRBJ2-2
size: -
V: TRBV5-1
D: TRBD1
CDR3: CASSEPGQRKTENTGELFF
DNA: TGCGCCAGCAGCGAACCGGGACAGAGAAAGACCGAGAACACCGGGGAGCTGTTTTTT

J: TRBJ2-3
size: many
V: TRBV5-1
D: TRBD2
CDR3: CASNSASGGADTQYF
DNA: TGCGCCAGCAACTCGGCTAGCGGGGGGGCAGATACGCAGTATTTT

J: TRBJ2-1
size: -
V: TRBV4-2
D: -
CDR3: CASSQAGATEVDEQFF
DNA: TGTGCCAGCAGCCAAGCGGGGGCCACCGAGGTCGATGAGCAGTTCTTC

J: TRBJ1-1
size: -
V: TRBV5-4
D: -
CDR3: CASGSGQHMNTEAFF
DNA: TGTGCCAGCGGCTCTGGGCAGCATATGAACACTGAAGCTTTCTTT

J: TRBJ2-1
size: -
V: TRBV3-1
D: TRBD2
CDR3: CASSPQTSGRDYNEQFF
DNA: TGTGCCAGCAGCCCCCAGACTAGCGGGAGGGACTACAATGAGCAGTTCTTC

J: TRBJ2-7
size: -
V: TRBV10-3
D: TRBD2
CDR3: CAISEGIAGTTYEQYF
DNA: TGTGCCATCAGTGAGGGGATAGCGGGGACCACCTACGAGCAGTACTTC

J: TRBJ1-4
size: -
V: TRBV12-5
D: -
CDR3: CASGFGTRLFF
DNA: TGTGCTAGTGGTTTCGGGACAAGACTGTTTTTT

J: TRBJ2-7
size: many
V: TRBV6-5
D: -
CDR3: CASSYTGSSYEQYF
DNA: TGTGCCAGCAGTTACACGGGCAGCTCCTACGAGCAGTACTTC

J: TRBJ2-3
size: few
V: TRBV24-1
D: TRBD2
CDR3: CATSEIAGGTQYF
DNA: TGTGCCACCAGTGAAATAGCGGGAGGCACGCAGTATTTT

J: TRBJ2-7
size: many
V: TRBV6-2/TRBV6-3
D: -
CDR3: CASSSDFYEQYF
DNA: TGTGCCAGCAGCTCTGACTTCTACGAGCAGTACTTC

J: TRBJ2-3
size: few
V: TRBV9
D: TRBD2
CDR3: CASSAGLAGMEDTQYF
DNA: TGTGCCAGCAGCGCCGGACTAGCGGGTATGGAAGATACGCAGTATTTT

J: TRBJ2-7
size: -
V: TRBV4-1
D: -
CDR3: CASSQDRRTTISYEQYF
DNA: TGCGCCAGCAGCCAAGATCGGAGGACTACCATCTCCTACGAGCAGTACTTC

J: TRBJ2-7
size: -
V: TRBV2
D: -
CDR3: CASLLDTDSYEQYF
DNA: TGTGCCAGCCTCCTTGACACGGACTCCTACGAGCAGTACTTC

J: TRBJ2-3
size: -
V: TRBV18
D: -
CDR3: CASSPGQTTPSTDTQYF
DNA: TGTGCCAGCTCACCCGGACAAACTACGCCGAGCACAGATACGCAGTATTTT

J: TRBJ2-7
size: -
V: TRBV27
D: TRBD1
CDR3: CASSFGLSRDRSYEQYF
DNA: TGTGCCAGCAGTTTCGGCCTCTCGAGGGACAGATCCTACGAGCAGTACTTC

J: TRBJ2-7
size: few
V: TRBV5-1
D: -
CDR3: CASSLEVAGRYEQYF
DNA: TGCGCCAGCAGCTTGGAGGTTGCAGGGAGGTACGAGCAGTACTTC

J: TRBJ2-3
size: -
V: TRBV9
D: -
CDR3: CASSVSRSSTDTQYF
DNA: TGTGCCAGCAGCGTTTCCCGGTCTAGCACAGATACGCAGTATTTT

J: TRBJ2-1
size: -
V: TRBV11-2
D: -
CDR3: CASSQYRRGVSYNEQFF
DNA: TGTGCCAGCAGCCAGTACCGCAGGGGGGTCTCCTACAATGAGCAGTTCTTC

J: TRBJ2-2
size: -
V: TRBV5-6
D: -
CDR3: CASSFETGTNTGELFF
DNA: TGTGCCAGCAGCTTCGAGACGGGGACGAACACCGGGGAGCTGTTTTTT

J: TRBJ2-1
size: -
V: TRBV5-1
D: TRBD1
CDR3: CATHEGGRNEQFF
DNA: TGCGCCACCCACGAAGGGGGCAGGAATGAGCAGTTCTTC

J: TRBJ2-4
size: few
V: TRBV18
D: -
CDR3: CASWGGQKNIQYF
DNA: TGTGCCAGCTGGGGAGGACAGAAAAACATTCAGTACTTC

J: TRBJ2-1
size: few
V: TRBV5-5
D: -
CDR3: CASSLYSIGNNEQFF
DNA: TGTGCCAGCAGCTTGTATAGTATTGGCAACAATGAGCAGTTCTTC

J: TRBJ2-1
size: many
V: TRBV5-1
D: -
CDR3: CASSLMGSGEQFF
DNA: TGCGCCAGCAGCTTGATGGGATCGGGTGAGCAGTTCTTC

J: TRBJ2-5
size: -
V: TRBV12-3/TRBV12-4
D: -
CDR3: CASSLRPSAMEETQYF
DNA: TGTGCCAGCAGTTTACGGCCCAGCGCCATGGAAGAGACCCAGTACTTC